The rows below give T cell receptor beta chains drawn from one sample of a study of identical twins. TCRdb re-called the 5' RACE reads through MiXCR, storing one row per CDR3 protein. The sample includes 1.5 million or so distinct CDR3 sequences, roughly 35% seen only once; the top ten take more than 0.25%. The sample consisted of cord blood. Receptors originate from a newborn girl in good health. CDR3s include the opening cysteine and the closing phenylalanine or tryptophan. A D gene is named only where the DNA matches it firmly. Clone size is not always given. Where it is, it says once, few, many or a class for expanded clones.

>TRBJ2-3|TRBV9|NA|NA
TGTGCCAGCAGCGTAGACGGGTTCGGAGATACGCAGTATTTT
CASSVDGFGDTQYF
>TRBJ2-7|TRBV20-1|NA|NA
TGCAGTGCTCCTCCGATGGGGGAGGCCACCTACGAGCAGTACTTC
CSAPPMGEATYEQYF
>TRBJ2-1|TRBV7-9|NA|NA
TGTGCCAGCAGCCCCGGACAGTCCATACACAATGAGCAGTTCTTC
CASSPGQSIHNEQFF
>TRBJ2-7|TRBV12-3/TRBV12-4|NA|TRBD2
TGTGCCAAAAGCGGGGGGCCAATCGGGGATCCCATTGAGCAGTACTTC
CAKSGGPIGDPIEQYF
>TRBJ2-1|TRBV5-1|few|NA
TGCGCCAGCAGCTTATATGGGCAACTTACTAGTGGGATAGTAGGATACAATGAGCAGTTCTTC
CASSLYGQLTSGIVGYNEQFF
>TRBJ2-1|TRBV7-6|many|TRBD2
TGTGCCAGCAGCTTAGGACTAGCGAACAATGAGCAGTTCTTC
CASSLGLANNEQFF
>TRBJ2-5|TRBV28|NA|TRBD2
TGTGCCAGCAGTTTATGGACTAGCGCTTTTCAAGAGACCCAGTACTTC
CASSLWTSAFQETQYF
>TRBJ1-2|TRBV5-1|many|NA
TGCGCCAGCAGCCCACTCGATCCAACAGGTATCAGCTATGGCTACACCTTC
CASSPLDPTGISYGYTF
>TRBJ1-6|TRBV20-1|NA|TRBD1
TGCAGTGCCCGGGGGACAGGGGAAAATTCACCCCTCCACTTT
CSARGTGENSPLHF
>TRBJ2-3|TRBV7-2|few|NA
TGTGCCAGCAGTCGAAGAGGAACCTGGGGCACAGATACGCAGTATTTT
CASSRRGTWGTDTQYF
>TRBJ1-5|TRBV12-3/TRBV12-4|few|NA
TGTGCCAGCAGCCGAATTAAAGGTCACAGAGGGGCTAAGAATCAGCCCCAGCATTTT
CASSRIKGHRGAKNQPQHF
>TRBJ2-1|TRBV6-1|few|TRBD1
TGTGCCAGCAGTGAAGAGGGGACAGGGTGGGCCTACAATGAGCAGTTCTTC
CASSEEGTGWAYNEQFF
>TRBJ2-3|TRBV10-2|few|TRBD2
TGCGCCAGCAGTGAGACCTTTAAGCGGGGGGTTGTAGATACGCAGTATTTT
CASSETFKRGVVDTQYF
>TRBJ2-1|TRBV6-6|few|TRBD2
TGTGCCAGCAGTTACGCCGGACTAGAGGAGTTCTTC
CASSYAGLEEFF
>TRBJ2-7|TRBV2|NA|NA
TGTGCCAGCAGTCGGGGCTCCCCCTCCTACAATGAGCAGTACTTC
CASSRGSPSYNEQYF
>TRBJ1-5|TRBV7-2|few|NA
TGTGCCAGCACCCTTAGCAATCAGCCCCAGCATTTT
CASTLSNQPQHF
>TRBJ1-4|TRBV7-9|NA|TRBD1
TGTGCCAGCAGCGCAAGAGAGGGACAGGCGGATGAAAAACTGTTTTTT
CASSAREGQADEKLFF
>TRBJ2-7|TRBV11-2|NA|NA
TGTGCCAGCAGCTTGTTGAGGGCCTACGAGCAGTACTTC
CASSLLRAYEQYF
>TRBJ2-7|TRBV6-6|NA|NA
TGTGCCAGCAGTTACATGTCGGGGGTGGACGAGCAGTACTTC
CASSYMSGVDEQYF
>TRBJ2-5|TRBV29-1|many|TRBD1
TGCAGCGTTGCGCAGGGGGCAGAGACCCAGTACTTC
CSVAQGAETQYF
>TRBJ1-1|TRBV11-2|few|NA
TGTGCCAGCAGCTTCCTACCTAAAGCTTTCTTT
CASSFLPKAFF
>TRBJ1-2|TRBV7-2|few|TRBD1
TGTGCCAGCAGCTCCTGGACAGGGACTAAAGGCTACACCTTC
CASSSWTGTKGYTF
>TRBJ1-1|TRBV27|NA|TRBD1
TGTGCCAGCAGTTTTTGGGGACAGGGGGCGGGAGGGGCGATGAACACTGAAGCTTTCTTT
CASSFWGQGAGGAMNTEAFF
>TRBJ2-7|TRBV20-1|once|TRBD1
TGCAGTGCTAGAGCCCGGGACAGGTCCCACGAGCAGTACTTC
CSARARDRSHEQYF
>TRBJ2-1|TRBV27|many|NA
TGTGCCAGCAGTTTATCGTCACGGCTAGGCCCTTTAGGCAATGAGCAGTTCTTC
CASSLSSRLGPLGNEQFF
>TRBJ2-7|TRBV6-5|NA|TRBD1
TGTGCCAGCACCATTGGCGGGACAGGGGGCTTTTACGAGCAGTACTTC
CASTIGGTGGFYEQYF